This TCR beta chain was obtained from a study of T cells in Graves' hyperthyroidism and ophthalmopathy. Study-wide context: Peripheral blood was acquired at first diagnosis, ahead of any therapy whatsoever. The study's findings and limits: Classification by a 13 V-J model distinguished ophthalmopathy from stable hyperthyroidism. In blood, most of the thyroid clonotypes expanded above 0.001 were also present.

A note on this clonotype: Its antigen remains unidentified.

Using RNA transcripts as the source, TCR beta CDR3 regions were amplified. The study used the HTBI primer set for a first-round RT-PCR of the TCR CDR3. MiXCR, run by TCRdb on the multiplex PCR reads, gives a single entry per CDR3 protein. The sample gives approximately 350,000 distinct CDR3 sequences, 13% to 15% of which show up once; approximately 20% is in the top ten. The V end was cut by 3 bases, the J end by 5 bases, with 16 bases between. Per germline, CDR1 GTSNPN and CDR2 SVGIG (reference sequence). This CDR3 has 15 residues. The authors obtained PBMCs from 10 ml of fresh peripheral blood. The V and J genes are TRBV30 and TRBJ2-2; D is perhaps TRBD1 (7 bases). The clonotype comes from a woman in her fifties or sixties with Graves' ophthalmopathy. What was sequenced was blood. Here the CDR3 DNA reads TGTGCCTGGAGGGGGAAGGGGGCGGGAACCGGGGAGCTGTTTTTT. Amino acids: CAWRGKGAGTGELFF.